This T cell receptor beta chain was captured by sequencing in a study of OX40 agonist ivuxolimab in advanced cancers. Whole-study context: With ivuxolimab, an agonistic anti-OX40 (CD134) antibody, patients were treated. Dose-escalation cases comprised hepatocellular carcinoma, melanoma, renal cell or head and neck cancer.

Patients who had autoimmune disease history or got systemic immunosuppression were left out. Using immunoSEQ multiplex PCR, the repertoire was profiled, and TCRdb retains in-frame clones only, with some absent. The repertoire holds 30,000 to 45,000 clones, with more than 75% as singletons. The CDR3 is 19 residues long. The germline V gene encodes CDR1 SEHNR and CDR2 FQNEAQ (reference sequence). Trimming at V came to 3 bases and at J to 3 bases, leaving 10 bases not matched to a gene. The sample consisted of CD4+ or CD8+ T cells sorted from blood, taken in a trial of the OX40 agonist ivuxolimab. The J gene is TRBJ2-2, the V gene TRBV7-9; TRBD2 matches at 13 bases. The source of this sequence is an adult with an advanced solid tumor such as melanoma, head and neck, liver or kidney cancer. The DNA of the CDR3 is TGTGCCAGCAGCTTCGAGGCACTAGCGGGAGGGCCGGACACCGGGGAGCTGTTTTTT. Its protein is CASSFEALAGGPDTGELFF.